This is a list of T cell receptor beta chains from one sample in a study of beta chain features in type 1 diabetes. Profiling relied on immunoSEQ multiplex PCR, and the TCRdb table lists in-frame clones only, not all of them. The sample has 20,000 to 25,000 clones; about 71% are singletons. The sequenced sample was stem cell memory CD4+ T cells from blood. The receptor set was obtained from a woman aged 40-49 years with type 1 diabetes. Both conserved end residues are part of each CDR3. D genes are given only for firm matches. Only part of the rows carry a size: once, few, many, or a class if the clone is expanded.

cdr3_length: 16; v_call: TRBV19; clone_size: few; j_call: TRBJ2-1; d_call: TRBD1; cdr3_nt: TGTGCCAGTGCCCCTGCCGGGACAGAAAACTACAATGAGCAGTTCTTC; cdr3_aa: CASAPAGTENYNEQFF
cdr3_length: 14; v_call: TRBV5-4; clone_size: -; j_call: TRBJ1-1; d_call: -; cdr3_nt: TGTGCCAGCAGCTCAGGGGCGGCTAACACTGAAGCTTTCTTT; cdr3_aa: CASSSGAANTEAFF
cdr3_length: 13; v_call: TRBV7-3; clone_size: once; j_call: TRBJ1-1; d_call: -; cdr3_nt: TGTGCCAGCAGCCCTAGGGAGGACACTGAAGCTTTCTTT; cdr3_aa: CASSPREDTEAFF
cdr3_length: 16; v_call: TRBV11-2; clone_size: -; j_call: TRBJ2-7; d_call: TRBD2; cdr3_nt: TGTGCCAGCAGCTTACGGGCGGGAGGTGTCGGAGACGAGCAGTACTTC; cdr3_aa: CASSLRAGGVGDEQYF
cdr3_length: 15; v_call: TRBV4-1; clone_size: -; j_call: TRBJ1-5; d_call: -; cdr3_nt: TGCGCCAGCAGCCTCGACGCGGTTAGCAATCAGCCCCAGCATTTT; cdr3_aa: CASSLDAVSNQPQHF
cdr3_length: 14; v_call: TRBV6-5; clone_size: -; j_call: TRBJ2-7; d_call: TRBD2; cdr3_nt: TGTGCCAGCAGCCGAGCGGGAGCGGGCGACGAGCAGTACTTC; cdr3_aa: CASSRAGAGDEQYF
cdr3_length: 17; v_call: TRBV28; clone_size: -; j_call: TRBJ2-1; d_call: -; cdr3_nt: TGTGCCAGCAGTTCGAGGACAGCCGCTAGCTCCTACAATGAGCAGTTCTTC; cdr3_aa: CASSSRTAASSYNEQFF
cdr3_length: 15; v_call: TRBV6-1; clone_size: -; j_call: TRBJ1-4; d_call: -; cdr3_nt: TGTGCCAGCACCAGAGACAGGTCAACTAATGAAAAACTGTTTTTT; cdr3_aa: CASTRDRSTNEKLFF
cdr3_length: 13; v_call: TRBV18; clone_size: -; j_call: TRBJ1-5; d_call: -; cdr3_nt: TGTGCCAGCTCAACAGGGTACGATCAGCCCCAGCATTTT; cdr3_aa: CASSTGYDQPQHF
cdr3_length: 17; v_call: TRBV27; clone_size: -; j_call: TRBJ2-7; d_call: -; cdr3_nt: TGTGCCAGCAGTTTCGGGGGGCTGGGACGGGTCTCCTACGAGCAGTACTTC; cdr3_aa: CASSFGGLGRVSYEQYF
cdr3_length: 15; v_call: TRBV28; clone_size: -; j_call: TRBJ2-1; d_call: TRBD2; cdr3_nt: TGTGCCAGCAGTCCCCTAGCGGGAGGGCCAGGTGAGCAGTTCTTC; cdr3_aa: CASSPLAGGPGEQFF
cdr3_length: 18; v_call: TRBV5-4; clone_size: -; j_call: TRBJ2-1; d_call: TRBD2; cdr3_nt: TGTGCCAGCAGCTATAGACCTAGCGGGGGGGCGGGGGCCTATGAGCAGTTCTTC; cdr3_aa: CASSYRPSGGAGAYEQFF
cdr3_length: 14; v_call: TRBV7-3; clone_size: -; j_call: TRBJ2-7; d_call: TRBD1; cdr3_nt: TGTGCCAGCAGCCCGGACAGGGGAGCCTACGAGCAGTACTTC; cdr3_aa: CASSPDRGAYEQYF
cdr3_length: 15; v_call: TRBV7-2; clone_size: -; j_call: TRBJ2-1; d_call: TRBD2; cdr3_nt: TGTGCCAGCAGCGATACTAGCGGTCTTGGGGATGAGCAGTTCTTC; cdr3_aa: CASSDTSGLGDEQFF
cdr3_length: 13; v_call: TRBV5-1; clone_size: -; j_call: TRBJ1-1; d_call: TRBD1; cdr3_nt: TGCGCCAGCAGCTTGTCGGACAGGGGTGAAGCTTTCTTT; cdr3_aa: CASSLSDRGEAFF
cdr3_length: 17; v_call: TRBV7-3; clone_size: few; j_call: TRBJ2-2; d_call: TRBD2; cdr3_nt: TGTGCCAGCAGCCACCCCGGGGGGACGGATAACACCGGGGAGCTGTTTTTT; cdr3_aa: CASSHPGGTDNTGELFF
cdr3_length: 14; v_call: TRBV6-1; clone_size: -; j_call: TRBJ2-7; d_call: TRBD1; cdr3_nt: TGTGCCAGCAACGCGGACAGGGCCACCTACGAGCAGTACTTC; cdr3_aa: CASNADRATYEQYF
cdr3_length: 14; v_call: TRBV5-1; clone_size: -; j_call: TRBJ1-2; d_call: -; cdr3_nt: TGCGCCAGCAGCTCAGTCGTCCAGGGGAAGGGCTACACCTTC; cdr3_aa: CASSSVVQGKGYTF
cdr3_length: 17; v_call: TRBV7-2; clone_size: few; j_call: TRBJ2-1; d_call: TRBD2; cdr3_nt: TGTGCCAGCAGCCGCCGGATAGCGGGAGTCTCATACAATGAGCAGTTCTTC; cdr3_aa: CASSRRIAGVSYNEQFF
cdr3_length: 15; v_call: TRBV5-1; clone_size: -; j_call: TRBJ2-7; d_call: -; cdr3_nt: TGCGCCAGCAGCTATCCCGGGACTGAGAAAGACGAGCAGTACTTC; cdr3_aa: CASSYPGTEKDEQYF
cdr3_length: 14; v_call: TRBV2; clone_size: -; j_call: TRBJ1-1; d_call: TRBD1; cdr3_nt: TGTGCCAGCAGAGGACAGGGGGCAGGAACTGAAGCTTTCTTT; cdr3_aa: CASRGQGAGTEAFF
cdr3_length: 15; v_call: TRBV27; clone_size: -; j_call: TRBJ2-4; d_call: -; cdr3_nt: TGTGCCAGCAGTTTCCTAGCGAATGCCAAAAACATTCAGTACTTC; cdr3_aa: CASSFLANAKNIQYF
cdr3_length: 16; v_call: TRBV9; clone_size: -; j_call: TRBJ1-4; d_call: TRBD1; cdr3_nt: TGTGCCAGCAGCGTCGGGGACAGTTCAACTAATGAAAAACTGTTTTTT; cdr3_aa: CASSVGDSSTNEKLFF
cdr3_length: 15; v_call: TRBV28; clone_size: -; j_call: TRBJ2-2; d_call: TRBD2; cdr3_nt: TGTGCCAGCAGTGCGGGACTAGCGGGAGATGGGGAGCTGTTTTTT; cdr3_aa: CASSAGLAGDGELFF
cdr3_length: 14; v_call: TRBV5-1; clone_size: few; j_call: TRBJ1-1; d_call: -; cdr3_nt: TGCGCCAGCAGCCGGGACTTCGGAAACACTGAAGCTTTCTTT; cdr3_aa: CASSRDFGNTEAFF
cdr3_length: 14; v_call: TRBV18; clone_size: few; j_call: TRBJ2-7; d_call: TRBD1; cdr3_nt: TGTGCCAGCTCACGGACAGGGGGAACCTACGAGCAGTACTTC; cdr3_aa: CASSRTGGTYEQYF
cdr3_length: 12; v_call: TRBV5-1; clone_size: -; j_call: TRBJ2-5; d_call: -; cdr3_nt: TGCGCCAGCAGCATCCCCGGAGAGACCCAGTACTTC; cdr3_aa: CASSIPGETQYF
cdr3_length: 12; v_call: TRBV7-9; clone_size: -; j_call: TRBJ2-5; d_call: -; cdr3_nt: TGTGCCAGCAGCTTAGTCCCGGAGACCCAGTACTTC; cdr3_aa: CASSLVPETQYF
cdr3_length: 15; v_call: TRBV25-1; clone_size: -; j_call: TRBJ2-1; d_call: -; cdr3_nt: TGTGCCAGCAGTCCCCGCTTGGGGGCCCAGGGCGTGCAGTTCTTC; cdr3_aa: CASSPRLGAQGVQFF
cdr3_length: 15; v_call: TRBV7-3; clone_size: -; j_call: TRBJ1-2; d_call: -; cdr3_nt: TGTGCCAGCAGCCGTACGGGGGGTCCGGACTATGGCTACACCTTC; cdr3_aa: CASSRTGGPDYGYTF
cdr3_length: 13; v_call: TRBV29-1; clone_size: -; j_call: TRBJ1-6; d_call: TRBD1; cdr3_nt: TGCAGCGTTAAGGACAGGGAAGACTCACCCCTCCACTTT; cdr3_aa: CSVKDREDSPLHF
cdr3_length: 14; v_call: TRBV19; clone_size: few; j_call: TRBJ2-1; d_call: TRBD2; cdr3_nt: TGTGCCAGTAGTACTAGCGGGAGTTGGAATGAGCAGTTCTTC; cdr3_aa: CASSTSGSWNEQFF
cdr3_length: 17; v_call: TRBV27; clone_size: few; j_call: TRBJ1-6; d_call: TRBD1; cdr3_nt: TGTGCCAGCAGTTTCCTCGGGACAGGAGCCGGGGGTTCACCCCTCCACTTT; cdr3_aa: CASSFLGTGAGGSPLHF
cdr3_length: 17; v_call: TRBV7-6; clone_size: once; j_call: TRBJ2-1; d_call: -; cdr3_nt: TGTGCCAGCAGCTTAGGGGCCCCCATCGGGAGCTACAATGAGCAGTTCTTC; cdr3_aa: CASSLGAPIGSYNEQFF
cdr3_length: 13; v_call: TRBV28; clone_size: -; j_call: TRBJ1-2; d_call: TRBD1; cdr3_nt: TGTGCCAGCAGTTCGGACAGGGCTCATGGCTACACCTTC; cdr3_aa: CASSSDRAHGYTF
cdr3_length: 19; v_call: TRBV18; clone_size: once; j_call: TRBJ2-6; d_call: TRBD1; cdr3_nt: TGTGCCAGCTCACGTACCTCCGGGACAGGGCCGTCTGGGGCCAACGTCCTGACTTTC; cdr3_aa: CASSRTSGTGPSGANVLTF
cdr3_length: 16; v_call: TRBV9; clone_size: -; j_call: TRBJ2-2; d_call: TRBD1; cdr3_nt: TGTGCCAGCAGCGTAGACGGCAGGGGGCTTACCGGGGAGCTGTTTTTT; cdr3_aa: CASSVDGRGLTGELFF
cdr3_length: 15; v_call: TRBV10-3; clone_size: -; j_call: TRBJ1-4; d_call: -; cdr3_nt: TGTGCCATCAGTGACGGGACTTCAACTAATGAAAAACTGTTTTTT; cdr3_aa: CAISDGTSTNEKLFF
cdr3_length: 15; v_call: TRBV6-5; clone_size: -; j_call: TRBJ1-1; d_call: -; cdr3_nt: TGTGCCAGCAGTACCCGTGTAAGGGGAAGGACTGAAGCTTTCTTT; cdr3_aa: CASSTRVRGRTEAFF
cdr3_length: 12; v_call: TRBV7-8; clone_size: -; j_call: TRBJ2-1; d_call: -; cdr3_nt: TGTGCCAGCAGCCAACAGGTTAATGAGCAGTTCTTC; cdr3_aa: CASSQQVNEQFF
cdr3_length: 13; v_call: TRBV19; clone_size: -; j_call: TRBJ2-1; d_call: -; cdr3_nt: TGTGCCAGTAGGGCGGGCCGCTACAATGAGCAGTTCTTC; cdr3_aa: CASRAGRYNEQFF
cdr3_length: 14; v_call: TRBV6-6; clone_size: -; j_call: TRBJ2-4; d_call: -; cdr3_nt: TGTGCCAGCAGTACCCTCGAGCTCCGCGACATTCAGTACTTC; cdr3_aa: CASSTLELRDIQYF
cdr3_length: 14; v_call: TRBV5-4; clone_size: -; j_call: TRBJ1-1; d_call: -; cdr3_nt: TGTGCCAGCAGAGCGGAGGAGGGGAACACTGAAGCTTTCTTT; cdr3_aa: CASRAEEGNTEAFF
cdr3_length: 13; v_call: TRBV6-5; clone_size: -; j_call: TRBJ1-2; d_call: -; cdr3_nt: TGTGCCAGCAGCTCACAGGAAAAGGATGGCTACACCTTC; cdr3_aa: CASSSQEKDGYTF
cdr3_length: 15; v_call: TRBV7-2; clone_size: -; j_call: TRBJ2-5; d_call: TRBD2; cdr3_nt: TGTGCCAGCAGCCCGGTGGGACTAATTAAAGAGACCCAGTACTTC; cdr3_aa: CASSPVGLIKETQYF
cdr3_length: 15; v_call: TRBV2; clone_size: -; j_call: TRBJ2-5; d_call: TRBD2; cdr3_nt: TGTGCCAGCAGTGACAGCGGGAGGGGTGGGGAGACCCAGTACTTC; cdr3_aa: CASSDSGRGGETQYF
cdr3_length: 15; v_call: TRBV4-3; clone_size: few; j_call: TRBJ1-3; d_call: -; cdr3_nt: TGCGCCAGCAGCCAAGATTCCAGGGTTGGAAACACCATATATTTT; cdr3_aa: CASSQDSRVGNTIYF
cdr3_length: 15; v_call: TRBV6-6; clone_size: -; j_call: TRBJ1-5; d_call: TRBD1; cdr3_nt: TGTGCCAGCAGTTACTCGACAGGGCTCAATCAGCCCCAGCATTTT; cdr3_aa: CASSYSTGLNQPQHF
cdr3_length: 15; v_call: TRBV18; clone_size: -; j_call: TRBJ1-2; d_call: TRBD1; cdr3_nt: TGTGCCAGCTCACCAGGACAGGGTACGGACTATGGCTACACCTTC; cdr3_aa: CASSPGQGTDYGYTF
cdr3_length: 14; v_call: TRBV28; clone_size: -; j_call: TRBJ2-6; d_call: -; cdr3_nt: TGTGCCAGCAGTCCCCCCACTGGGGCCAACGTCCTGACTTTC; cdr3_aa: CASSPPTGANVLTF
cdr3_length: 17; v_call: TRBV7-2; clone_size: -; j_call: TRBJ2-1; d_call: TRBD2; cdr3_nt: TGTGCCAGCAGCTTAGCAGGGGTCGGGCGGGGGGCGGATGAGCAGTTCTTC; cdr3_aa: CASSLAGVGRGADEQFF
cdr3_length: 13; v_call: TRBV7-9; clone_size: -; j_call: TRBJ1-1; d_call: TRBD1; cdr3_nt: TGTGCCAGCAGAACGACAGGGGGCACTGAAGCTTTCTTT; cdr3_aa: CASRTTGGTEAFF
cdr3_length: 13; v_call: TRBV27; clone_size: -; j_call: TRBJ2-1; d_call: TRBD1; cdr3_nt: TGTGCCAGCGTAGGGACAGGGCACAATGAGCAGTTCTTC; cdr3_aa: CASVGTGHNEQFF
cdr3_length: 15; v_call: TRBV11-2; clone_size: few; j_call: TRBJ2-1; d_call: -; cdr3_nt: TGTGCCAGCATCCAGCGGCAAACTAATTACAATGAGCAGTTCTTC; cdr3_aa: CASIQRQTNYNEQFF